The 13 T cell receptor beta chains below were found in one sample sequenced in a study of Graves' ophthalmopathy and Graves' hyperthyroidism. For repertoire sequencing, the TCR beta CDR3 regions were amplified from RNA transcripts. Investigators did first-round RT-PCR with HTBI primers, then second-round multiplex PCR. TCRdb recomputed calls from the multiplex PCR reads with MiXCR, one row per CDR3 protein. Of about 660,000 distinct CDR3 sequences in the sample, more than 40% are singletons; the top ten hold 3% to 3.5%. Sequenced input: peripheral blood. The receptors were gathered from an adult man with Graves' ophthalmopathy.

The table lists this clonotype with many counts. CDR3 region: CASSLDRANTEAFF. DNA of the CDR3: TGTGCCAGCAGCTTGGACAGGGCGAACACTGAAGCTTTCTTT. The chain has TRBV12-3 or TRBV12-4 and TRBJ1-1; 8 bases fit TRBD1. With V trimmed by 6 bases and J by 1 base, 4 bases remained unmatched. This CDR3 is built from 14 residues.

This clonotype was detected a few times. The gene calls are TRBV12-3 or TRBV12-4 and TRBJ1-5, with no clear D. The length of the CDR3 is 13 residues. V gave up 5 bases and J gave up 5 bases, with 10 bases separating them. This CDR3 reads CASSRQTHQPQHF. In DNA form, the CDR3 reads TGTGCCAGCAGTAGACAAACGCATCAGCCCCAGCATTTT.

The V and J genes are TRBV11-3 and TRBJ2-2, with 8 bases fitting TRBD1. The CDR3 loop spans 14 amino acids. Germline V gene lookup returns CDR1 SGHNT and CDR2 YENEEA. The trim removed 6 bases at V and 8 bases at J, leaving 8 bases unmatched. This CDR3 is CASRPDRGTGELFF. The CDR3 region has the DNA TGTGCCAGCAGGCCCGACAGGGGCACTGGGGAGCTGTTTTTT.

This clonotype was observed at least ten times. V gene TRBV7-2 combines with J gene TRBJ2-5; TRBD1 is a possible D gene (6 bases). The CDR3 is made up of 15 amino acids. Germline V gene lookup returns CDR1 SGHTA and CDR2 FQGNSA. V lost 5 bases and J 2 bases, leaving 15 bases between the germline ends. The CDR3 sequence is CASSPSTGKQETQYF. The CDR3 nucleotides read TGTGCCAGCAGCCCTAGCACAGGGAAACAAGAGACCCAGTACTTC.

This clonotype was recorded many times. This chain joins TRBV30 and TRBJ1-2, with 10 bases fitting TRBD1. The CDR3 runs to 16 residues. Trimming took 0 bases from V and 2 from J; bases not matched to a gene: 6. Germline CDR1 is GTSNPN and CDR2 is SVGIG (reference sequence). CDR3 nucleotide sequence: TGTGCCTGGAGTGTTGTCAGGACAGGGGGAAACTATGGCTACACCTTC. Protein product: CAWSVVRTGGNYGYTF.

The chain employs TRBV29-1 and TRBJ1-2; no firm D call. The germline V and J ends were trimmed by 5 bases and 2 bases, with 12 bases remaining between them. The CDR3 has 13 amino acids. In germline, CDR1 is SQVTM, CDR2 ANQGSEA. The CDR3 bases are TGCAGCGTTACCATGGGAGGGAACTATGGCTACACCTTC. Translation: CSVTMGGNYGYTF.

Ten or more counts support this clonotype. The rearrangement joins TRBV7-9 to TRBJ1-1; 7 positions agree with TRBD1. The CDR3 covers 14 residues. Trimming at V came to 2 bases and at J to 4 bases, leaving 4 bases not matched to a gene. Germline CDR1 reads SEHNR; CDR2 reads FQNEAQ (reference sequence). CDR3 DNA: TGTGCCAGCAGCTTAAGACAGGGAGCCACTGAAGCTTTCTTT. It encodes CASSLRQGATEAFF.

CDR3 coding DNA: TGTGCCAGCAGCTTAGTTTGGGCGACAGTGGTTCGCCAAGAGACCCAGTACTTC. Its protein is CASSLVWATVVRQETQYF. The rearrangement joins TRBV7-6 to TRBJ2-5, with D possibly being TRBD1 (5 bases). The CDR3 consists of 18 residues. Trimming shortened V by 1 base and J by 1 base, and 19 bases separated the two germline ends. The germline gives CDR1 SGHVS, CDR2 FNYEAQ.

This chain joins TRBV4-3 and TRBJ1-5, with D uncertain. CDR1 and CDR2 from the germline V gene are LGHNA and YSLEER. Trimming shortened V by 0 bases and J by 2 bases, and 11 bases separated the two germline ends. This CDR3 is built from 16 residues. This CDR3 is CASSQDGGNGNQPQHF. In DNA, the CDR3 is TGCGCCAGCAGCCAAGATGGCGGGAATGGCAATCAGCCCCAGCATTTT.

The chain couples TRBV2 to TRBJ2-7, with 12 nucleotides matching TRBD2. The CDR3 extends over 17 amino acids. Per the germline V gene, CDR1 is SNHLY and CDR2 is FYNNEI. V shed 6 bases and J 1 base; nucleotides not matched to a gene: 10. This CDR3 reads CASSQDRTSGNSYEQYF. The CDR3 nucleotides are TGTGCCAGCAGCCAAGATAGGACTAGCGGGAATTCCTACGAGCAGTACTTC.

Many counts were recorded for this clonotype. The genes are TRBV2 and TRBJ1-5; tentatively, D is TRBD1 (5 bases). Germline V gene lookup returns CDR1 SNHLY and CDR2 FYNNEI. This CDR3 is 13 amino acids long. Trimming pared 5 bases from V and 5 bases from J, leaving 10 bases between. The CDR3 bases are TGTGCCAGCAGTCAGACAGAGTATCAGCCCCAGCATTTT. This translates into CASSQTEYQPQHF.

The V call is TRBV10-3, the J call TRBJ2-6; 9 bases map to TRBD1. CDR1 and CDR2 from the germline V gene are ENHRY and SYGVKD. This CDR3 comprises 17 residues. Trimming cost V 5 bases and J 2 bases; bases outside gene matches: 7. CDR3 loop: CAISPGTGLAGANVLTF. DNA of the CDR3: TGTGCCATCAGTCCCGGGACAGGGTTAGCTGGGGCCAACGTCCTGACTTTC.

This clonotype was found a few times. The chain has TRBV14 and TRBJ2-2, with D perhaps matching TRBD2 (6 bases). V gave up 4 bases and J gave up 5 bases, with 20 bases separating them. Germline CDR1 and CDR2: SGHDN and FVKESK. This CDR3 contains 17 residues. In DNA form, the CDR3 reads TGTGCCAGCAGCCTTTCCGTAGTCCGGGGGATTACCGGGGAGCTGTTTTTT. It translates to CASSLSVVRGITGELFF.